These 6 T cell receptor beta chains originate from one sample sequenced in a study of CD8+ T cells in alopecia areata. Treatment: oral pan-JAK inhibitor, 5-10 mg twice daily. Reverse transcription of extracted RNA yielded cDNA, which provided the sequencing template. The protocol was immunoSEQ multiplex PCR, while the TCRdb copy is restricted to in-frame clones and leaves out a portion. The sample has around 100,000 clones, over 75% seen once. Source: CD8+ T cells sorted from blood, taken between weeks 30 and 35, from a patient treated with tofacitinib. These receptor sequences come from a human donor with alopecia areata.

The genes are TRBV19 and TRBJ1-5; D unresolved. CDR1 is LNHDA, CDR2 SQIVND, per germline (reference sequence). The CDR3 is 13 residues long. The V end lost 5 bases, the J end lost 1 base, and 6 bases lay between the germline ends. CDR3 region: CASSYESNQPQHF. In nucleotides, the CDR3 is TGTGCCAGTAGTTATGAGAGCAATCAGCCCCAGCATTTT.

This sequence joins TRBV7-9 and TRBJ1-1; 7 positions agree with TRBD1. CDR1 is SEHNR and CDR2 is FQNEAQ in the germline V gene (reference sequence). The length of the CDR3 is 16 residues. The junction had 7 bases not matched to a gene; V was cut back by 1 base and J by 2 bases. This CDR3 reads CASSLVQTGPNTEAFF. The DNA of the CDR3 is TGTGCCAGCAGCTTAGTACAGACAGGGCCTAACACTGAAGCTTTCTTT.

A single count supports this clone. The DNA for the CDR3 is TGTGCCAGCAGCTTATGGACCAATGCGGATACGCAGTATTTT. Translated: CASSLWTNADTQYF. This sequence joins TRBV7-2 and TRBJ2-3; no clear D. V gave up 2 bases and J gave up 6 bases, with 12 bases separating them. The CDR3 is 14 amino acids. Germline V lookup: CDR1 SGHTA, CDR2 FQGNSA.

This sequence joins TRBV7-3 and TRBJ1-1; 8 positions agree with TRBD1. The CDR3 covers 14 residues. The V and J ends lost 5 bases and 6 bases, in that order; junction bases with no gene match: 8. The germline gives CDR1 SGHTA, CDR2 FQGTGA. DNA for the CDR3: TGTGCCAGCAGCCGCGGACAGGGAAGTCCTGAAGCTTTCTTT. This gives the protein CASSRGQGSPEAFF.

The V and J genes are TRBV23-1 and TRBJ2-2; 7 bases are a match to TRBD1. TRBV23-1 is an ORF, with its function uncertain. Trimming at V came to 3 bases and at J to 0 bases, leaving 4 bases not matched to a gene. The CDR3 runs to 16 residues. Here the CDR3 DNA reads TGCGCCAGCAGTCACTCGGGACAGCCGAACACCGGGGAGCTGTTTTTT. The encoded protein is CASSHSGQPNTGELFF.

The V call is TRBV13, the J call TRBJ2-1; possibly TRBD2 for D (6 bases). The germline V and J ends were trimmed by 5 bases and 0 bases, with 14 bases remaining between them. The CDR3 covers 16 residues. Germline CDR1 reads PRHDT; CDR2 reads FYEKMQ (reference sequence). The CDR3 spells CASSPLAGSSYNEQFF. In DNA form, the CDR3 reads TGTGCCAGCAGCCCCCTGGCGGGAAGCTCCTACAATGAGCAGTTCTTC.